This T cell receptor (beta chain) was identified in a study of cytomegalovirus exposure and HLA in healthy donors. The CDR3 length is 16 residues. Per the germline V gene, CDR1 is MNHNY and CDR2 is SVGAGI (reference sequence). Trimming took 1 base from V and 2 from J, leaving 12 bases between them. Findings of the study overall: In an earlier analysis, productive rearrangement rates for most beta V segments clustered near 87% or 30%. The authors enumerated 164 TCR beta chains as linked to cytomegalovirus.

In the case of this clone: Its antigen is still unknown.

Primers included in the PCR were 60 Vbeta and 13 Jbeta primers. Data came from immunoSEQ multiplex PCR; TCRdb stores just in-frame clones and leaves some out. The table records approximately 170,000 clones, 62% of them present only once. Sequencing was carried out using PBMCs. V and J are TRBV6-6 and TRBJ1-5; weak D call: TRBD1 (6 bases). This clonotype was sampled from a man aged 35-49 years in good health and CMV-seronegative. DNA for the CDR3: TGTGCCAGCAGTTACTATACAGGGAAGGGCAATCAGCCCCAGCATTTT. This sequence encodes CASSYYTGKGNQPQHF.